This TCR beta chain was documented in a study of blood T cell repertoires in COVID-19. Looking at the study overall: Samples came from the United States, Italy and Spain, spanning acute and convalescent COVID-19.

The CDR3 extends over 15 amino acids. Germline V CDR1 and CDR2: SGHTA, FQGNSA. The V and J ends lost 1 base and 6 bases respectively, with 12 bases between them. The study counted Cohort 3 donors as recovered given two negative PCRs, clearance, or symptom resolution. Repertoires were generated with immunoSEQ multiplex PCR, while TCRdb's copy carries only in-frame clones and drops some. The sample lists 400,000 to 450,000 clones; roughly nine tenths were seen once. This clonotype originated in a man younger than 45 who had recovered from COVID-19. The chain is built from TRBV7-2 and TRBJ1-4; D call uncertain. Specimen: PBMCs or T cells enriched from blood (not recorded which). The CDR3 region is CASSLVATADEKLFF. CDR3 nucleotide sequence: TGTGCCAGCAGCTTAGTGGCGACCGCGGATGAAAAACTGTTTTTT. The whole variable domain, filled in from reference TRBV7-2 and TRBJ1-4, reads GAGVSQSPSNKVTEKGKDVELRCDPISGHTALYWYRQSLGQGLEFLIYFQGNSAPDKSGLPSDRFSAERTGGSVSTLTIQRTQQEDSAVYLCASSLVATADEKLFFGSGTQLSVL.